This T cell receptor beta chain was found in a study of blood T cell repertoires in COVID-19. Germline V gene lookup returns CDR1 SGHNT and CDR2 YENEEA. The CDR3 is 15 amino acids. Concerning this clone: A junction end diverges from the germline sequence, so it may reflect a read error.

Some clones are missing from TCRdb's copy, which holds only in-frame ones; the method was immunoSEQ multiplex PCR. Of approximately 260,000 clones listed, about 80% are singletons. The sequence derives from a man between 45 and 60 years old who had recovered from COVID-19. Sequenced material: PBMCs or T cells enriched from blood (not recorded which). The chain carries TRBV11-3 and TRBJ2-3; no reliable D call. This CDR3 reads CATSLAGGNTDTQYF. Here the CDR3 DNA reads TGTGCCACCAGCCTCGCCGGCGGTAACACAGATACGCAGTATTTT.